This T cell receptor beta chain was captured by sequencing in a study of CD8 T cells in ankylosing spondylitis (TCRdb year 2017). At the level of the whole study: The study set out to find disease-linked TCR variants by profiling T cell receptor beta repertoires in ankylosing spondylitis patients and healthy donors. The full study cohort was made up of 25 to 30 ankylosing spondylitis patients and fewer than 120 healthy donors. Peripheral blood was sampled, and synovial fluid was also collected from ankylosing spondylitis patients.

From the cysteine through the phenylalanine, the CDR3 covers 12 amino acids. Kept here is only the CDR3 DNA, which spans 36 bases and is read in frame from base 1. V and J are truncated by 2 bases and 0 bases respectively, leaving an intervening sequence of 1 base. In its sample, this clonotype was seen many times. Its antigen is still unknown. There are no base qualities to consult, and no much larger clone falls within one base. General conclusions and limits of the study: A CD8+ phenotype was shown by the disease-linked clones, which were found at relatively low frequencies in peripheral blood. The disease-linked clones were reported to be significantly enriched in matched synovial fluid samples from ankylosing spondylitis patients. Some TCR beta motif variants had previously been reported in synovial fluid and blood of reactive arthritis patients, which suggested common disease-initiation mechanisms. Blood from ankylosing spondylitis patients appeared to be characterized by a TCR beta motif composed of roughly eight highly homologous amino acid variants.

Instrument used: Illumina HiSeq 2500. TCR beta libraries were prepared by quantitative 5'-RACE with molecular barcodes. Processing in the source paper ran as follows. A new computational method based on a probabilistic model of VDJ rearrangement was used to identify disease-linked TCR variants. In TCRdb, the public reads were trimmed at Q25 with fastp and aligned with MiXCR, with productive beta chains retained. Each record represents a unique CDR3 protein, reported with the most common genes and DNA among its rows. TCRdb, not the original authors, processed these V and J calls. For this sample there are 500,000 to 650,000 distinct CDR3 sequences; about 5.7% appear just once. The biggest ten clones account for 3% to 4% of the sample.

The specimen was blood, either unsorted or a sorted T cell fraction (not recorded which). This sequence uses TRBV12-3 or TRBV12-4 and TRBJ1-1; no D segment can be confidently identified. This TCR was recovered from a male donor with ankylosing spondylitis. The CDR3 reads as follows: CASSLMNTEAFF. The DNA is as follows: TGTGCCAGCAGTTTAATGAACACTGAAGCTTTCTTT.